The rows below give T cell receptor beta chains drawn from one sample of a study of T cell repertoires in cytomegalovirus infection. TCRdb reprocessed the reads with MiXCR, giving one entry per CDR3 protein. The table has about 830,000 distinct CDR3 sequences, less than 35% seen once. For these receptors, no antigen is known. The sequenced sample was cultured CD8+ T cells from PBMCs, obtained from culture after CMV antigen stimulation. All receptors come from a human donor in good health (CMV status not recorded). Some clones in this sample may be carry-over from other donors' samples. The CDR3 runs from the conserved cysteine through the conserved F or W. Fields, in order: V gene, J gene, D gene, CDR3 protein. A D gene is named only where the DNA matches it firmly.

V gene: TRBV19; J gene: TRBJ1-1; D gene: NA; CDR3 protein: CASSATDSFTEAFF
V gene: TRBV6-2/TRBV6-3; J gene: TRBJ2-7; D gene: NA; CDR3 protein: CASTPAAYYVEQYF
V gene: TRBV6-2/TRBV6-3; J gene: TRBJ2-2; D gene: NA; CDR3 protein: CASSAPGTAILTGELFF
V gene: TRBV7-9; J gene: TRBJ1-3; D gene: NA; CDR3 protein: CASSLWTEGNTIYF
V gene: TRBV6-2/TRBV6-3; J gene: TRBJ2-1; D gene: TRBD2; CDR3 protein: CASSGLAGDLGHNEQFF
V gene: TRBV2; J gene: TRBJ1-4; D gene: TRBD1; CDR3 protein: CASSSTTGVGRRKLFF
V gene: TRBV5-6; J gene: TRBJ1-2; D gene: NA; CDR3 protein: CASSLAWQSYGYTF
V gene: TRBV20-1; J gene: TRBJ2-3; D gene: NA; CDR3 protein: CSAELGGYGTDTQYF
V gene: TRBV7-4; J gene: TRBJ2-1; D gene: TRBD2; CDR3 protein: CASSFRAGYYNEQFF
V gene: TRBV7-8; J gene: TRBJ1-5; D gene: TRBD1; CDR3 protein: CASSSRGNQPQHF
V gene: TRBV29-1; J gene: TRBJ2-7; D gene: NA; CDR3 protein: CSVEGRANEQYF
V gene: TRBV7-8; J gene: TRBJ1-5; D gene: NA; CDR3 protein: CASSLEQHSNQPQHF
V gene: TRBV24-1; J gene: TRBJ2-2; D gene: TRBD1; CDR3 protein: CATNDLQGAATGELFF
V gene: TRBV28; J gene: TRBJ2-1; D gene: NA; CDR3 protein: CASSLRSPSRKQFF
V gene: TRBV28; J gene: TRBJ1-1; D gene: NA; CDR3 protein: CASRKGGNTEAFF
V gene: TRBV7-3; J gene: TRBJ2-7; D gene: TRBD1; CDR3 protein: CASSYPGQGSYEQYF
V gene: TRBV7-6; J gene: TRBJ2-2; D gene: NA; CDR3 protein: CASSLGDSDTGELFF
V gene: TRBV5-3; J gene: TRBJ1-2; D gene: NA; CDR3 protein: CASSLWSYYGYTF
V gene: TRBV3-1; J gene: TRBJ2-1; D gene: NA; CDR3 protein: CASSQRTAPYNEQFF
V gene: TRBV10-3; J gene: TRBJ1-4; D gene: NA; CDR3 protein: CAISESSGASPNEKLFF
V gene: TRBV19; J gene: TRBJ2-7; D gene: TRBD1; CDR3 protein: CASSMTGDEQYF